Presented here are 23 T cell receptor beta chains from one specimen sequenced in a study of T cell responses to AZD1222 COVID-19 vaccine. The data were produced by immunoSEQ multiplex PCR, yet TCRdb's version contains in-frame clones alone and is incomplete. The data show 150,000 or so clones, approximately 91% seen once. Sequencing was performed on peripheral blood, taken 28 days after the second AZD1222 dose. The receptors derive from an adult who received the AZD1222 COVID-19 vaccine.

The chain links TRBV7-6 to TRBJ1-4, with D unclear. The germline V gene encodes CDR1 SGHVS and CDR2 FNYEAQ. The CDR3 runs to 17 residues. V shed 2 bases and J shed 0 bases, with 13 bases lying between them. The CDR3 DNA reads as TGTGCCAGCAGCTTATTTTCTCGGGATTCAACTAATGAAAAACTGTTTTTT. Its protein product is CASSLFSRDSTNEKLFF. Looking up the rest from reference TRBV7-6 and TRBJ1-4 gives the full variable domain: GAGVSQSPRYKVTKRGQDVALRCDPISGHVSLYWYRQALGQGPEFLTYFNYEAQQDKSGLPNDRFSAERPEGSISTLTIQRTEQRDSAMYRCASSLFSRDSTNEKLFFGSGTQLSVL.

V is TRBV27 and J is TRBJ2-7; 10 bases line up with TRBD1. The junction had 7 bases not matched to a gene; V was cut back by 5 bases and J by 6 bases. The CDR3 is 14 amino acids. Germline CDR1 reads MNHEY; CDR2 reads SMNVEV (reference sequence). CDR3 bases: TGTGCCAGCAGTCCTGACAGGGGGCTTTTCGAGCAGTACTTC. Encoded protein: CASSPDRGLFEQYF.

The chain joins TRBV6-1 to TRBJ2-7; D unclear. Looked up from germline, CDR1 is MNHNS and CDR2 is SASEGT. The CDR3 has 14 amino acids. Deletions cut 0 bases from V and 0 bases from J, with 6 bases between. This chain's CDR3 is CASSEAWVSYEQYF. The DNA of the CDR3 is TGTGCCAGCAGTGAAGCGTGGGTCTCCTACGAGCAGTACTTC.

This sequence joins TRBV28 and TRBJ1-6, with 9 bases fitting TRBD1. CDR3 size: 15 residues. Germline V gene data show CDR1 as MDHEN and CDR2 as SYDVKM. Trimming took 3 bases from V and 9 from J; bases not matched to a gene: 6. The CDR3 bases are TGTGCCAGCAGTTTGCCCCTGACAGGGGGTTCACCCCTCCACTTT. Its translation: CASSLPLTGGSPLHF.

This clone showed up just a few times. The chain is built from TRBV29-1 and TRBJ1-1, with D hard to call. The CDR3 length is 14 residues. V dropped 0 bases and J dropped 1 base, with 9 bases sitting between them. CDR1 SQVTM and CDR2 ANQGSEA come from the germline V gene. As DNA, the CDR3 is TGCAGCGTTGAAGACCACGCAGGGAACACTGAAGCTTTCTTT. Translating gives CSVEDHAGNTEAFF.

The chain has TRBV19 and TRBJ2-5; the match to TRBD2 covers 16 bases. Germline-derived CDR1 and CDR2 are LNHDA and SQIVND (reference sequence). The length of the CDR3 is 17 residues. With V trimmed by 6 bases and J by 5 bases, 9 bases remained unmatched. This CDR3 reads CASSLGTSGRASETQYF. In DNA, the CDR3 is TGTGCCAGTAGCCTCGGGACTAGCGGGAGGGCCTCGGAGACCCAGTACTTC.

In its sample, this clone was seen once. This chain joins TRBV5-1 and TRBJ1-4, with 7 bases fitting TRBD1. Unmatched junction bases numbered 2, after V lost 4 bases and J lost 2 bases. The CDR3 length is 14 residues. Germline loops: CDR1 SGHRS, CDR2 YFSETQ. This CDR3 reads CASSPGGTNEKLFF. The CDR3 region has the DNA TGCGCCAGCAGCCCAGGGGGGACTAATGAAAAACTGTTTTTT.

This clone turned up a few times. The V call is TRBV19, the J call TRBJ1-3; TRBD1 is a possible D gene (5 bases). The CDR3 covers 16 residues. Germline lookup yields CDR1 LNHDA and CDR2 SQIVND (reference sequence). V lost 3 bases, J lost 0 bases, and 12 bases lay in between. Here the CDR3 reads CASSMPGHFSGNTIYF. In DNA, the CDR3 is TGTGCCAGTAGTATGCCAGGACATTTCTCTGGAAACACCATATATTTT.

The V call is TRBV7-8, the J call TRBJ1-3, with unresolved D. With 5 bases removed from V and 0 bases from J, the gap between germline ends came to 5 bases. Looked up from germline, CDR1 is SGHVS and CDR2 is FQNEAQ. This CDR3 comprises 13 residues. This chain's CDR3 is CASSTRSGNTIYF. The CDR3 nucleotides are TGTGCCAGCAGCACTCGCTCTGGAAACACCATATATTTT.

This clone was seen more than once but under ten times. The V call is TRBV6-5, the J call TRBJ1-1; D unresolved. V lost 0 bases, J lost 4 bases, and 9 bases lay in between. The CDR3 consists of 14 residues. Germline values: CDR1 MNHEY, CDR2 SVGAGI. The CDR3 region is CASSYSNVFTEAFF. For the CDR3, the DNA is TGTGCCAGCAGTTACTCGAATGTGTTCACTGAAGCTTTCTTT.

V usage is TRBV5-1 and J usage is TRBJ2-4; D is unclear. V was pared by 4 bases and J by 1 base, with 9 bases between. The CDR3 is made up of 14 amino acids. Germline loops: CDR1 SGHRS, CDR2 YFSETQ. CDR3 amino acids: CASSGEGAKNIQYF. CDR3 sequence (DNA): TGCGCCAGCAGCGGTGAAGGGGCCAAAAACATTCAGTACTTC.

The chain carries TRBV24-1 and TRBJ2-3; D is possibly TRBD2 (5 bases). CDR3 size: 14 residues. From germline, CDR1 is KGHDR and CDR2 SFDVKD. V dropped 6 bases and J dropped 2 bases, with 11 bases sitting between them. The CDR3 sequence: CATSNRGSTDTQYF. CDR3 bases: TGTGCCACCAGTAATCGGGGATCCACAGATACGCAGTATTTT.

The rearrangement uses TRBV18 and TRBJ1-5; TRBD1 matches 8 bases. CDR1 KGHSH and CDR2 LQKENI come from the germline V gene. V dropped 3 bases and J dropped 3; count of bases not matched to a gene: 7. The CDR3 runs to 16 residues. CDR3: CASSPLTGGPNQPQHF. The CDR3 DNA follows: TGTGCCAGCTCACCGCTAACAGGGGGACCCAATCAGCCCCAGCATTTT.

This clone was detected once. The chain employs TRBV4-1 and TRBJ1-3; no clear D. Germline CDR1 and CDR2: MGHRA and YSYEKL. Trimming left V 5 bases short and J 0 bases short, with 5 bases between. This CDR3 has 13 residues. CDR3 residues: CASSGGSGNTIYF. Here the CDR3 DNA reads TGCGCCAGCAGCGGTGGCTCTGGAAACACCATATATTTT.

Comments on this clone: Relative to the germline gene, one junction end is altered; a read error may explain this. The chain links TRBV24-1 to TRBJ2-1; tentative D call: TRBD2 (6 bases). Germline V gene sequence: CDR1 KGHDR, CDR2 SFDVKD. The length of the CDR3 is 13 residues. The CDR3 bases are TGTGCCGCTCGGGACTCTGACTACACTGAGCAGTTCTTC. It translates to CAARDSDYTEQFF.

This clone was observed a few times. The V gene is TRBV5-6, the J gene TRBJ1-1, with unresolved D. The CDR3 loop spans 15 amino acids. CDR1 and CDR2 from the germline V gene are SGHDT and YYEEEE. V was pared by 0 bases and J by 1 base, with 10 bases between. CDR3 loop: CASSLALGGNTEAFF. CDR3 coding DNA: TGTGCCAGCAGCTTGGCGTTGGGAGGGAACACTGAAGCTTTCTTT.

The chain is built from TRBV27 and TRBJ1-1, with D uncertain. The CDR3 runs to 13 residues. Germline CDR1 and CDR2: MNHEY and SMNVEV (reference sequence). The V end was cut by 2 bases, the J end by 1 base, with 5 bases between. The CDR3 DNA is TGTGCCAGCAGTTTAGTGGGGAACACTGAAGCTTTCTTT. This translates into CASSLVGNTEAFF.

The J gene is TRBJ2-2, the V gene TRBV19; 10 nucleotides match TRBD1. Trimming at V came to 6 bases and at J to 5 bases, leaving 6 bases not matched to a gene. The CDR3 covers 15 residues. Germline loops: CDR1 LNHDA, CDR2 SQIVND (reference sequence). Here the CDR3 reads CASRGDRGRTGELFF. In nucleotides, the CDR3 is TGTGCCAGTAGAGGAGACAGGGGGCGGACCGGGGAGCTGTTTTTT.

The chain joins TRBV2 to TRBJ2-3, with TRBD2 matching over 8 bases. Germline V gene lookup returns CDR1 SNHLY and CDR2 FYNNEI. This CDR3 contains 16 residues. V was pared by 7 bases and J by 5 bases, with 14 bases of the junction left unmatched. The CDR3 DNA reads TGTGCCAGCAACAAAGCCGGGACTAGGAGTATAGATACGCAGTATTTT. Translating gives CASNKAGTRSIDTQYF.

J is TRBJ2-3 and V is TRBV5-1; D perhaps matches TRBD1 (5 bases). CDR1 and CDR2 from the germline V gene are SGHRS and YFSETQ. The CDR3 has 15 residues. V lost 0 bases to trimming and J lost 2 bases, with 10 bases between them. For the CDR3, the DNA is TGCGCCAGCAGCTTGGGTTGGACACCCACAGATACGCAGTATTTT. This codes for CASSLGWTPTDTQYF.

The chain is built from TRBV15 and TRBJ2-5, with 7 nucleotides matching TRBD2. The J segment lost 4 bases and the V segment lost 3 bases, leaving 5 bases of the junction unmatched. CDR1 is LNHNV, CDR2 YYDKDF, per germline (reference sequence). The CDR3 runs to 14 residues. This CDR3 is CATSSRLAGETQYF. The CDR3 DNA reads TGTGCCACCAGCAGCAGACTAGCCGGAGAGACCCAGTACTTC.

CDR3 in DNA: TGTGCCATCAGTGAGTCGCGGGGGACAGGCCTAAAACGGGATGGCTACACCTTC. Translated, it gives CAISESRGTGLKRDGYTF. The V call is TRBV10-3, the J call TRBJ1-2, with 8 bases aligning to TRBD1. V was clipped by 0 bases and J by 6 bases; unmatched bases: 15. Germline CDR1 and CDR2: ENHRY and SYGVKD. The CDR3 has 18 amino acids.

This chain uses TRBV27 with TRBJ2-5, with 8 bases lining up with TRBD1. Germline V gene lookup returns CDR1 MNHEY and CDR2 SMNVEV (reference sequence). This CDR3 is built from 13 residues. The J segment lost 3 bases and the V segment lost 3 bases, leaving 0 bases of the junction unmatched. The CDR3 is CASSLDREETQYF. In DNA, the CDR3 is TGTGCCAGCAGTTTGGACAGGGAAGAGACCCAGTACTTC.